Listed here are 26 T cell receptor beta chains from one sample, sequenced in a study of T-cell reconstitution after alpha-beta-depleted transplantation in children. Preparation of the TCRbeta library was carried out with unique molecular identifiers. TCRdb re-derived calls from the PCR reads in MiXCR, one entry per CDR3 protein. This repertoire shows over 90,000 distinct CDR3 sequences, under 9% found once; its top ten account for less than 20%. Sequencing used PBMCs, obtained before TCRalphabeta/CD19-depleted stem cell transplant. The receptor set was obtained from a boy under 10 years old with acute lymphoblastic leukemia, due to receive a stem cell transplant.

This clonotype was seen only a few times. The genes are TRBV27 and TRBJ1-1, with a possible D match to TRBD1 (6 bases). Germline V lookup: CDR1 MNHEY, CDR2 SMNVEV (reference sequence). The ends were cut back, 6 bases at V and 6 bases at J, with 14 bases in the middle. The CDR3 has 13 residues. CDR3 sequence reads: CASRPRGQAEAFF. The CDR3 DNA reads as TGTGCCAGCAGGCCCAGGGGTCAGGCTGAAGCTTTCTTT.

This clonotype has more than one count but fewer than ten. The rearrangement joins TRBV10-3 to TRBJ2-3; weak D call: TRBD2 (5 bases). This CDR3 comprises 15 residues. V shed 2 bases and J shed 2 bases, with 11 bases lying between them. CDR1 and CDR2 (germline): ENHRY, SYGVKD. The CDR3 loop is CAISEILAYTDTQYF. In nucleotides, the CDR3 is TGTGCCATCAGTGAGATCCTAGCCTACACAGATACGCAGTATTTT.

This clonotype has a count of ten or more. The chain has TRBV7-9 and TRBJ2-2; a possible D gene is TRBD2 (5 bases). Germline-derived CDR1 and CDR2 are SEHNR and FQNEAQ (reference sequence). Trimming took off 1 base at V and 13 bases at J, with 16 bases between the two ends. The CDR3 sequence is 14 residues long. As DNA, the CDR3 is TGTGCCAGCAGCTTAGGAACCCCCCTCGAGGGGCTGTTTTTT. This gives the protein CASSLGTPLEGLFF.

This clonotype was observed a few times. The V call is TRBV5-1, the J call TRBJ1-1; 8 bases line up with TRBD1. The germline V gene has CDR1 SGHRS and CDR2 YFSETQ. This CDR3 spans 14 amino acids. V shed 6 bases, J shed 5 bases, and the junction held 9 bases outside the gene matches. The CDR3 coding sequence is TGCGCCAGCATCCCGGACAGGGCCGGGACTGAAGCTTTCTTT. Amino acids: CASIPDRAGTEAFF.

This clonotype was seen at least ten times. The rearrangement links TRBV11-2 to TRBJ2-3, with D unclear. This CDR3 has 11 amino acids. Germline V CDR1 and CDR2: SGHAT, FQNNGV. V was clipped by 8 bases and J by 2 bases, with 5 bases between them. The CDR3 loop is CASLLTDTQYF. The CDR3, as DNA: TGTGCCAGCCTGCTCACAGATACGCAGTATTTT.

This clonotype was recorded many times. The chain employs TRBV4-1 and TRBJ2-1; no reliable D call. Trimming removed 0 bases at V and 8 bases at J, with 5 bases between. Per germline, CDR1 MGHRA and CDR2 YSYEKL. The CDR3 consists of 12 residues. The CDR3 DNA reads TGCGCCAGCAGCCAAGATAACGATGAGCAGTTCTTC. It codes for CASSQDNDEQFF.

Only a few counts were recorded for this clonotype. V is TRBV6-5 and J is TRBJ2-3, with D unclear. The CDR3 contains 14 residues. The V gene lost 5 bases and the J gene lost 2 bases, with 11 bases spanning the gap. Germline CDR1 and CDR2: MNHEY and SVGAGI. The CDR3 DNA is TGTGCCAGCAGTCGTCTGGGTAACACAGATACGCAGTATTTT. Translation gives CASSRLGNTDTQYF.

The sample holds many counts of this clonotype. The CDR3 is CASSPRTGVTHEQYF. CDR3 nucleotides: TGTGCCAGTAGTCCAAGGACAGGGGTAACCCACGAGCAGTACTTC. This sequence joins TRBV19 and TRBJ2-7; 9 nucleotides match TRBD1. Germline V gene sequence: CDR1 LNHDA, CDR2 SQIVND (reference sequence). J gave up 5 bases and V 5 bases, and 10 bases lay outside the gene matches. The CDR3 has 15 residues.

V gene TRBV30 combines with J gene TRBJ2-7; D unresolved. Between the trimmed V and J ends, which lost 8 bases and 0 bases, there was a span of 11 bases. CDR1 is GTSNPN and CDR2 is SVGIG in the germline V gene (reference sequence). There are 12 residues in the CDR3. CDR3 sequence (DNA): TGTGCCCACCTTCCGGGCTCCTACGAGCAGTACTTC. It is translated as CAHLPGSYEQYF.

This clonotype was detected ten times or more. The chain uses TRBV12-3 or TRBV12-4 and TRBJ1-3; D is possibly TRBD1 (5 bases). With 3 bases removed from V and 1 base from J, the gap between germline ends came to 10 bases. This CDR3 has 15 amino acids. CDR3 sequence reads: CASSFRGSSGNTIYF. The CDR3, as DNA: TGTGCCAGCAGTTTTAGGGGATCTTCTGGAAACACCATATATTTT.

In this sample, this clonotype turned up many times. This chain joins TRBV12-3 or TRBV12-4 and TRBJ1-4; D might be TRBD1 (5 bases). The V gene lost 3 bases and the J gene lost 7 bases, with 9 bases spanning the gap. The CDR3 contains 13 residues. The CDR3 protein is CASSFQGLEKLFF. The CDR3 coding sequence is TGTGCCAGCAGTTTTCAGGGTCTTGAAAAACTGTTTTTT.

This clonotype was observed a handful of times. The gene calls are TRBV20-1 and TRBJ1-5; 10 positions match TRBD1. Unmatched junction bases numbered 7, after V lost 6 bases and J lost 8 bases. The CDR3 is 13 residues long. Germline V gene lookup returns CDR1 DFQATT and CDR2 SNEGSKA (reference sequence). This CDR3 reads CSAYGQGEEPQHF. In nucleotides, the CDR3 is TGCAGTGCCTATGGACAGGGGGAAGAGCCCCAGCATTTT.

This clonotype was counted between two and nine times. This chain uses TRBV29-1 with TRBJ1-4, with a tentative D call TRBD1 (6 bases). The CDR3 has 14 residues. V lost 6 bases and J lost 4, with 15 bases in between. Germline V lookup: CDR1 SQVTM, CDR2 ANQGSEA. The chain's CDR3 is CSVQPTGINEKLFF. The DNA of the CDR3 is TGCAGCGTCCAACCTACAGGGATTAATGAAAAACTGTTTTTT.

This clonotype was observed at least ten times. This chain uses TRBV5-8 with TRBJ1-2; TRBD1 matches 7 bases. V dropped 4 bases and J dropped 8; count of bases not matched to a gene: 8. Germline V gene data show CDR1 as SGHTS and CDR2 as YDEGEE. This CDR3 is built from 13 residues. The CDR3: CASSDRDSRGYTF. CDR3 DNA sequence: TGTGCCAGCAGCGACCGGGACAGTCGAGGCTACACCTTC.

This clonotype was detected a few times. V gene TRBV20-1 combines with J gene TRBJ1-6; a possible D gene is TRBD1 (6 bases). The CDR3 extends over 12 amino acids. Germline V gives CDR1 DFQATT, CDR2 SNEGSKA (reference sequence). V was shortened by 3 bases and J by 14 bases, with 14 bases between the two germline ends. CDR3 in DNA: TGCAGTGCTAGCTTACAGGGATGGTCCCTCCACTTT. Its protein is CSASLQGWSLHF.

In this sample, this clonotype turned up once. V usage is TRBV12-3 or TRBV12-4 and J usage is TRBJ1-2; weak D call: TRBD1 (6 bases). The V end lost 7 bases, the J end lost 3 bases, and 21 bases lay between the germline ends. The CDR3 loop spans 16 amino acids. The CDR3 here is CASMMGGGGAYYGYTF. The CDR3 region has the DNA TGTGCCAGCATGATGGGGGGTGGGGGGGCGTACTATGGCTACACCTTC.

This clonotype has a count of ten or more. The chain is built from TRBV25-1 and TRBJ1-4, with D unresolved. V was cut by 3 bases and J by 0 bases, with 14 bases left in between. Germline lookup yields CDR1 MGHDK and CDR2 SYGVNS. CDR3 length: 17 residues. CDR3 bases: TGTGCCAGCAGTGATCCCACAAAATCCGCAACTAATGAAAAACTGTTTTTT. This codes for CASSDPTKSATNEKLFF.

Ten or more counts support this clonotype. This chain links TRBV9 with TRBJ2-1; 11 bases agree with TRBD2. The V segment lost 0 bases and the J segment 6 bases; nucleotides outside the gene matches: 8. This CDR3 contains 17 residues. CDR1 is SGDLS and CDR2 is YYNGEE in the germline V gene. The CDR3 DNA sequence: TGTGCCAGCAGCGTAGGCATCGCCGGGACTAGCGGCAATGAGCAGTTCTTC. Its translation: CASSVGIAGTSGNEQFF.

A few counts support this clonotype. The chain joins TRBV2 to TRBJ2-2; TRBD1 matches 11 bases. V lost 6 bases to trimming and J lost 6 bases; unmatched junction nucleotides: 6. The CDR3 totals 15 residues. Germline CDR1 reads SNHLY; CDR2 reads FYNNEI. For the CDR3, the DNA is TGTGCCAGCAGCGAACCGGGACAGGGGGCCGGGGAGCTGTTTTTT. Its translation is CASSEPGQGAGELFF. The entire variable domain, with the rest obtained from reference TRBV2 and TRBJ2-2, is as follows: EPEVTQTPSHQVTQMGQEVILRCVPISNHLYFYWYRQILGQKVEFLVSFYNNEISEKSEIFDDQFSVERPDGSNFTLKIRSTKLEDSAMYFCASSEPGQGAGELFFGEGSRLTVL.

The table lists this clonotype with many counts. V gene TRBV5-5 combines with J gene TRBJ1-1, with D possibly TRBD1 on 5 matching bases. V lost 1 base and J lost 3, with 10 bases in between. Germline CDR1 reads SGHKS; CDR2 reads YYEKEE (reference sequence). CDR3 length equals 14 residues. CDR3: CASSLRGRDTEAFF. CDR3 nucleotide sequence: TGTGCCAGCAGCTTGCGGGGGAGGGACACTGAAGCTTTCTTT.

The chain carries TRBV5-4 and TRBJ1-6; D not resolved. This CDR3 comprises 13 residues. The germline gives CDR1 SGHNT, CDR2 YYREEE (reference sequence). The germline V and J ends were trimmed by 0 bases and 9 bases, with 7 bases remaining between them. The CDR3 reads CASSLGNSSPLHF. The CDR3 coding sequence is TGTGCCAGCAGCTTGGGAAACAGTTCACCCCTCCACTTT.

This CDR3 is CASSSQGVRNQPQHF. CDR3 DNA: TGTGCCAGCAGCTCCCAGGGGGTTAGGAATCAGCCCCAGCATTTT. The V gene is TRBV6-2 or TRBV6-3, the J gene TRBJ1-5, with TRBD1 identical over 7 bases. Germline CDR1 and CDR2: MNHEY and SVGEGT. The CDR3 is 15 residues long. J gave up 4 bases and V 6 bases, and 9 bases lay outside the gene matches.

This clonotype was recorded at least ten times. V and J are TRBV6-5 and TRBJ2-4; 10 bases align to TRBD1. The CDR3 spans 15 residues. V shed 4 bases and J 4 bases; nucleotides not matched to a gene: 4. Germline V gives CDR1 MNHEY, CDR2 SVGAGI. The CDR3 nucleotides read TGTGCCAGCAGTTCACCGGGACAGGGGAAAAACATTCAGTACTTC. Translating gives CASSSPGQGKNIQYF.

This clonotype was seen repeatedly, ten times or more. The chain links TRBV5-1 to TRBJ2-5, with 9 bases matching TRBD1. After removal of 3 bases from V and 7 bases from J, the junction contained 10 bases not matched to a gene. Germline CDR1 and CDR2: SGHRS and YFSETQ. This CDR3 region has 15 residues. The CDR3 reads CASSWLQGAGGTQYF. Written as DNA, the CDR3 is TGCGCCAGCAGCTGGTTACAGGGGGCAGGTGGGACCCAGTACTTC.

This clonotype was recorded many times. For the CDR3, the DNA is TGTGCCAGCAGTTCCCCGGGACTAGGCCAAGAGACCCAGTACTTC. Translation: CASSSPGLGQETQYF. V usage is TRBV28 and J usage is TRBJ2-5; TRBD2 aligns across 8 bases. The trim removed 4 bases at V and 1 base at J, leaving 5 bases unmatched. CDR1 and CDR2 (germline): MDHEN, SYDVKM. The CDR3 covers 15 residues. The entire variable domain, with the rest obtained from reference TRBV28 and TRBJ2-5, is as follows: DVKVTQSSRYLVKRTGEKVFLECVQDMDHENMFWYRQDPGLGLRLIYFSYDVKMKEKGDIPEGYSVSREKKERFSLILESASTNQTSMYLCASSSPGLGQETQYFGPGTRLLVL.

This clonotype occurred many times. This chain links TRBV12-3 or TRBV12-4 with TRBJ1-1; the D gene is possibly TRBD1 (6 bases). The CDR3 has 13 amino acids. Trimming left V 4 bases short and J 10 bases short, with 16 bases between. CDR3 nucleotide sequence: TGTGCCAGCAGTTCTGGGGGCGTGAAGAGAGCTTTCTTT. It translates to CASSSGGVKRAFF.